This TCR beta chain was retrieved from a study of identifying expanded T cells in peripheral blood. The V and J ends lost 6 bases and 2 bases, in that order; junction bases with no gene match: 5. The CDR3 is 14 amino acids. Germline V gives CDR1 PRHDT, CDR2 FYEKMQ (reference sequence). Profiled with immunoSEQ multiplex PCR; TCRdb holds only in-frame clones, not every one. This table holds 75,000 to 95,000 clones, approximately 85% found once. The sequence was obtained from a person aged 18 to 70 in good health. The chain carries TRBV13 and TRBJ2-7; TRBD1 aligns across 9 bases. Sequencing was performed on blood. In nucleotides, the CDR3 is TGTGCCAGCAGTCTTACAGGGGGCCCCTACGAGCAGTACTTC. Amino acids: CASSLTGGPYEQYF.